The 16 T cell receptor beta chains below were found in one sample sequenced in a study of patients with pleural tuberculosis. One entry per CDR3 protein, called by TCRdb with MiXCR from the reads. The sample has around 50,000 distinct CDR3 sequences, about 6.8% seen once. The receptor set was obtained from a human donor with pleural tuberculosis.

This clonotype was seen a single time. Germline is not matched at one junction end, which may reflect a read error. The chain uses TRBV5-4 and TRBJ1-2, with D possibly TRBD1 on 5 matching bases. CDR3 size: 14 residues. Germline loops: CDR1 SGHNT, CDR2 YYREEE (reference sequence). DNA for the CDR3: TGCGCCAGCAGCTTGGGGCTTGTCAACTGTGGCTACACCTTC. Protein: CASSLGLVNCGYTF.

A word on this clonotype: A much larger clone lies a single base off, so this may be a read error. The CDR3 DNA sequence: TGTGCCAGTAGTACCCGGATGGAATATGGCTACACCTTC. Its protein product is CASSTRMEYGYTF. This chain links TRBV19 with TRBJ1-2; D gene unclear. The CDR3 length is 13 residues. CDR1 LNHDA and CDR2 SQIVND come from the germline V gene (reference sequence). The V end lost 4 bases, the J end lost 5 bases, and 11 bases lay between the germline ends.

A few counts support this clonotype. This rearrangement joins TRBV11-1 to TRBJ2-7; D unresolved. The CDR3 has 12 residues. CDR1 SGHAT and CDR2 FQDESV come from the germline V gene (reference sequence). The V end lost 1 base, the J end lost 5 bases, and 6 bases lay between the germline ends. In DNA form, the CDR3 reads TGTGCCAGCAGCTTAGAGGCGAACGAGCAGTACTTC. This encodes CASSLEANEQYF.

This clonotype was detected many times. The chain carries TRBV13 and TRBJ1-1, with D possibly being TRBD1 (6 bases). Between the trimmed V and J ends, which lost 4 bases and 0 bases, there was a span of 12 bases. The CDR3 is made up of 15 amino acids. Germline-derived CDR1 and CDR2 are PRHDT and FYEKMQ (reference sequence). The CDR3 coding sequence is TGTGCCAGCAGCTCTACCGGGACACTGAACACTGAAGCTTTCTTT. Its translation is CASSSTGTLNTEAFF.

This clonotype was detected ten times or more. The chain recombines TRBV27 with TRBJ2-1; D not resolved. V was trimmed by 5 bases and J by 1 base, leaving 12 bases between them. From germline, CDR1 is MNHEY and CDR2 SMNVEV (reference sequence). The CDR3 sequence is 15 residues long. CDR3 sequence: CASSALRPSYNEQFF. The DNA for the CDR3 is TGTGCCAGCAGTGCCCTAAGACCATCCTACAATGAGCAGTTCTTC.

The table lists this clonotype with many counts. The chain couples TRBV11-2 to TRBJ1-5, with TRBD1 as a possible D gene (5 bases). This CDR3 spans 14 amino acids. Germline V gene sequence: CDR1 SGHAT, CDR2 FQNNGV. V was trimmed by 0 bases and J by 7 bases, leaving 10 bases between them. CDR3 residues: CASSLEGYRQPQHF. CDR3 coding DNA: TGTGCCAGCAGCTTAGAAGGGTACAGGCAGCCCCAGCATTTT.

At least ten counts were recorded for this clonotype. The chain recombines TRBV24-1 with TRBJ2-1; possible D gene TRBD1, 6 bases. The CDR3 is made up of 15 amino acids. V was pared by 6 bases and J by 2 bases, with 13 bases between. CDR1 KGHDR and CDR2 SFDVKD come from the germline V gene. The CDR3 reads CATSTGTLAYNEQFF. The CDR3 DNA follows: TGTGCCACCAGTACCGGGACACTTGCCTACAATGAGCAGTTCTTC.

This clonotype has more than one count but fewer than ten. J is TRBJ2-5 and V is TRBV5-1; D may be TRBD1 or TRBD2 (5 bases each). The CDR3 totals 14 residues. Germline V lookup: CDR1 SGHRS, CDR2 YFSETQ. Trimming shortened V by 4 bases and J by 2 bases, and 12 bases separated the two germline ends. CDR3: CASSTGRLQETQYF. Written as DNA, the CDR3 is TGCGCCAGCAGCACGGGACGTCTACAAGAGACCCAGTACTTC.

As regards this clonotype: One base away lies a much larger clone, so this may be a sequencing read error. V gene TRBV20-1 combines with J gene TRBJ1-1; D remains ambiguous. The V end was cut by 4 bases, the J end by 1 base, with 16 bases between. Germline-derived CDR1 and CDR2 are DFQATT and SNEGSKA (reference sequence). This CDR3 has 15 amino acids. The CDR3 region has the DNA TGCAGTGCTAACAGTCTTCTAGAAACGAACACTGAAGCTTTCTTT. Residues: CSANSLLETNTEAFF.

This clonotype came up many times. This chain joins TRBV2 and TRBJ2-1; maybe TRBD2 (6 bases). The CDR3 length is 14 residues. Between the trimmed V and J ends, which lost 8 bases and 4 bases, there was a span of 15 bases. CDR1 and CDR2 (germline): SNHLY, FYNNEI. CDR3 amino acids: CASETGLTYNEQFF. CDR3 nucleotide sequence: TGTGCCAGCGAAACGGGACTCACTTACAATGAGCAGTTCTTC.

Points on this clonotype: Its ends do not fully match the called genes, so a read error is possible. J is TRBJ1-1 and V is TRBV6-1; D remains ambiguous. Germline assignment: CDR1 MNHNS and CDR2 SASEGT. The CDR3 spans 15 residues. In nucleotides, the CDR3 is TGTGCCTGCAGTGGAGAGTTGGCTGTGAACACTGAAGCTTTCTTT. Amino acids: CACSGELAVNTEAFF.

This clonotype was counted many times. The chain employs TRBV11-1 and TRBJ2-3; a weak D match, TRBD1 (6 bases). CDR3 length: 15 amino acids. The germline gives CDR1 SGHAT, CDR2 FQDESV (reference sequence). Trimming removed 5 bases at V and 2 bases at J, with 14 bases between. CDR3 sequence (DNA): TGTGCCAGCAGCAACCCGGACAGCTTCACAGATACGCAGTATTTT. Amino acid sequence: CASSNPDSFTDTQYF.

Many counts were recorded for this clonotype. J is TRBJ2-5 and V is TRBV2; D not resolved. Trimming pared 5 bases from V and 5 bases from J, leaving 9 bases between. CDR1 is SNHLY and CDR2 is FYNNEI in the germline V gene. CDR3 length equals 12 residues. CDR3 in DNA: TGTGCCAGCAGTCCCAACGGCGAGACCCAGTACTTC. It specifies CASSPNGETQYF.

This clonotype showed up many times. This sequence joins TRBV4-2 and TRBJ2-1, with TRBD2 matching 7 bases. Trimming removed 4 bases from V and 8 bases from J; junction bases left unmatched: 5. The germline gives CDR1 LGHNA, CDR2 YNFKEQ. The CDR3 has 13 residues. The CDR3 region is CASSPRREYEQFF. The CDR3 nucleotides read TGTGCCAGCAGCCCTAGGCGGGAGTATGAGCAGTTCTTC.

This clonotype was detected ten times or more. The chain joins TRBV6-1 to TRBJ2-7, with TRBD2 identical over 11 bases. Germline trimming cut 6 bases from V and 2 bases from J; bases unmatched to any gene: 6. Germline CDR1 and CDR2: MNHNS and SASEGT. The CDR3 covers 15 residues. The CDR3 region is CASRAGTSGAYEQYF. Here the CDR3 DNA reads TGTGCCAGCAGGGCCGGGACTAGCGGAGCCTACGAGCAGTACTTC.

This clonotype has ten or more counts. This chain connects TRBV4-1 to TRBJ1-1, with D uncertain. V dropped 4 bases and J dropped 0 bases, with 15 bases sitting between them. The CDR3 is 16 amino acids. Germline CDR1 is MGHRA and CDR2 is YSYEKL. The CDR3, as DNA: TGCGCCAGCAGCCCCCGGGGTAGAAGGTTGAACACTGAAGCTTTCTTT. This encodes CASSPRGRRLNTEAFF.